The clone carrying this T cell receptor (beta chain) has more than one count but fewer than ten. Its antigen is not known. The source material, RNA transcripts, was used to amplify TCR beta CDR3 regions. Carried out on the TCR CDR3, a first-round RT-PCR used the HTBI primer set. In TCRdb, the multiplex PCR reads were re-called with MiXCR into one record per CDR3 protein. The profile shows approximately 690,000 distinct CDR3 sequences, roughly 20% of them singletons. Per the germline V gene, CDR1 is MNHNS and CDR2 is SASEGT. The junction had 5 bases not matched to a gene; V was cut back by 6 bases and J by 3 bases. The CDR3 spans 15 residues. These data come from a study of T cells in Graves' hyperthyroidism and ophthalmopathy. Broader study findings: The blood repertoire included most of the expanded thyroid clonotypes above 0.001.

The sample consisted of blood. This chain uses TRBV6-1 with TRBJ1-5; TRBD1 matches 10 bases. This TCR came from a man aged 25 to 45 with Graves' ophthalmopathy. The DNA for the CDR3 is TGTGCCAGCAGCGGGACAGGGGTTTTCAATCAGCCCCAGCATTTT. Amino acid sequence: CASSGTGVFNQPQHF.